Following are 32 T cell receptor beta chains from one sample sequenced in a study of cytomegalovirus exposure and HLA in healthy donors. PCR primers comprised 60 Vbeta and 13 Jbeta primers. Only in-frame clones appear in the TCRdb table, and some are missing; sequencing was by immunoSEQ multiplex PCR. The sample lists roughly 250,000 clones, 80% occurring once. The sequenced sample was PBMCs. All receptors come from a girl between 2 and 10 years old in good health and CMV-seronegative.

V and J are TRBV7-9 and TRBJ1-1; D is uncertain. Germline assignment: CDR1 SEHNR and CDR2 FQNEAQ (reference sequence). Trimming pared 4 bases from V and 3 bases from J, leaving 12 bases between. The CDR3 totals 14 residues. The DNA for the CDR3 is TGTGCCAGCAGCTCCGGTAGGAGTTACACTGAAGCTTTCTTT. This sequence encodes CASSSGRSYTEAFF.

V gene TRBV15 combines with J gene TRBJ1-6; D might be TRBD1 (5 bases). V dropped 3 bases and J dropped 3 bases, with 18 bases sitting between them. The CDR3 length is 18 residues. The germline V gene encodes CDR1 LNHNV and CDR2 YYDKDF (reference sequence). DNA for the CDR3: TGTGCCACCAGCAGCGACGCGGGACGGTGGAGCTATAATTCACCCCTCCACTTT. This translates into CATSSDAGRWSYNSPLHF.

This chain links TRBV6-1 with TRBJ1-2; D gene ambiguous. V lost 4 bases to trimming and J lost 5 bases, with 23 bases between them. Germline V CDR1 and CDR2: MNHNS, SASEGT. The CDR3 consists of 17 residues. CDR3 DNA sequence: TGTGCCAGCAGTGCGGGGAACTACGTTCGGGCATTATATGGCTACACCTTC. This sequence encodes CASSAGNYVRALYGYTF.

The rearrangement links TRBV19 to TRBJ2-3; unclear D gene. The CDR3 sequence is 11 residues long. V gave up 7 bases and J gave up 6 bases, with 8 bases separating them. Germline assignment: CDR1 LNHDA and CDR2 SQIVND (reference sequence). CDR3 residues: CASTGRDTQYF. CDR3 DNA sequence: TGTGCCAGTACCGGCAGGGATACGCAGTATTTT.

Here the CDR3 DNA reads TGTGCCAGCAGTTACTCGAGGTTAGCCAAAAACATTCAGTACTTC. As protein: CASSYSRLAKNIQYF. The V gene is TRBV6-5, the J gene TRBJ2-4, with unresolved D. Germline values: CDR1 MNHEY, CDR2 SVGAGI. The V gene lost 0 bases and the J gene lost 0 bases, with 6 bases spanning the gap. The CDR3 spans 15 residues.

This clone has a single count. The V gene is TRBV28, the J gene TRBJ2-7; maybe TRBD2 (5 bases). V lost 3 bases to trimming and J lost 0 bases, with 12 bases between them. The CDR3 is 15 residues long. The V gene's germline CDR1 is MDHEN and CDR2 SYDVKM. This CDR3 is CASSFSEAGSYEQYF. CDR3 nucleotide sequence: TGTGCCAGCAGTTTTTCGGAGGCAGGCTCCTACGAGCAGTACTTC.

In its sample, this clone was seen once. The chain couples TRBV6-1 to TRBJ2-1; D gene ambiguous. Trimming left V 2 bases short and J 4 bases short, with 3 bases between. The CDR3 covers 12 residues. Germline V gene lookup returns CDR1 MNHNS and CDR2 SASEGT. The CDR3 sequence is CASSEPYNEQFF. The CDR3 nucleotides are TGTGCCAGCAGTGAACCGTACAATGAGCAGTTCTTC.

The chain carries TRBV7-9 and TRBJ1-3, with D possibly TRBD1 on 5 matching bases. The germline gives CDR1 SEHNR, CDR2 FQNEAQ (reference sequence). The CDR3 has 15 amino acids. V was shortened by 6 bases and J by 4 bases, with 16 bases between the two germline ends. The DNA of the CDR3 is TGTGCCAGCAGACAGGAACGAGCGGGGGGAAACACCATATATTTT. The encoded protein is CASRQERAGGNTIYF.

This CDR3 is CASSQEVQTSGLYEQYF. CDR3 in DNA: TGTGCCAGCAGCCAAGAAGTTCAGACTAGCGGACTATACGAGCAGTACTTC. The chain uses TRBV4-2 and TRBJ2-7; 9 bases agree with TRBD2. There are 17 residues in the CDR3. CDR1 and CDR2 (germline): LGHNA, YNFKEQ. Trimming removed 0 bases from V and 4 bases from J; junction bases left unmatched: 10.

The chain carries TRBV15 and TRBJ1-2; TRBD1 matches at 9 bases. The CDR3 spans 18 residues. Looked up from germline, CDR1 is LNHNV and CDR2 is YYDKDF (reference sequence). Trimming cost V 3 bases and J 3 bases; bases outside gene matches: 14. In nucleotides, the CDR3 is TGTGCCACCAGCAGCCGATATAAGACAGGGGGGTTATACTATGGCTACACCTTC. Amino acids: CATSSRYKTGGLYYGYTF.

The chain recombines TRBV27 with TRBJ2-7, with 10 positions matching TRBD2. With 4 bases clipped from V and 2 bases from J, the junction kept 8 bases outside the gene matches. The CDR3 runs to 16 residues. Germline CDR1 MNHEY, CDR2 SMNVEV (reference sequence). The CDR3 loop is CASSSGTSVLPYEQYF. The CDR3 coding sequence is TGTGCCAGCAGTTCCGGGACTAGCGTCTTACCCTACGAGCAGTACTTC.

The CDR3, as DNA: TGTGCCAGCAGCTTTCGCCTAGCGGGCTTTATTTTGTACCAAGAGACCCAGTACTTC. This codes for CASSFRLAGFILYQETQYF. The rearrangement uses TRBV7-8 and TRBJ2-5, with 8 bases that match TRBD2. This CDR3 contains 19 residues. With V trimmed by 3 bases and J by 0 bases, 15 bases remained unmatched. CDR1 is SGHVS, CDR2 FQNEAQ, per germline.

This chain connects TRBV6-6 to TRBJ2-3, with TRBD2 matching 10 bases. The CDR3 is 14 residues long. V lost 6 bases and J lost 0; bases outside the gene matches: 0. In germline, CDR1 is MNHNY, CDR2 SVGAGI (reference sequence). The CDR3 DNA reads TGTGCCAGCAGGACTAGCGGGAGCACAGATACGCAGTATTTT. This encodes CASRTSGSTDTQYF.

The V and J genes are TRBV7-2 and TRBJ1-5, with no clear D. Germline-derived CDR1 and CDR2 are SGHTA and FQGNSA. This CDR3 is built from 16 residues. Trimming cost V 1 base and J 7 bases, with 17 bases left between them. The CDR3 loop is CASSLGAGRVGQPQHF. CDR3 nucleotides: TGTGCCAGCAGCTTAGGGGCGGGGAGGGTTGGCCAGCCCCAGCATTTT.

The chain recombines TRBV10-2 with TRBJ2-1; D is ambiguous. The CDR3 is made up of 11 amino acids. Germline-derived CDR1 and CDR2 are WSHSY and SAAADI. The ends were cut back, 10 bases at V and 7 bases at J, with 11 bases in the middle. CDR3 sequence reads: CATTNRNEQFF. DNA of the CDR3: TGCGCCACCACGAATCGGAATGAGCAGTTCTTC.

This clone showed up just a few times. CDR3 nucleotide sequence: TGTGCCAGCCGGGACAGGGGAGGAGCTGAAGCTTTCTTT. Its protein is CASRDRGGAEAFF. The rearrangement joins TRBV6-4 to TRBJ1-1, with 10 bases fitting TRBD1. The CDR3 has 13 residues. V shed 8 bases and J 6 bases; nucleotides not matched to a gene: 6. Germline loops: CDR1 MRHNA, CDR2 SNTAGT.

This clone was found a few times. The chain links TRBV30 to TRBJ1-3; no definite D call. In germline, CDR1 is GTSNPN, CDR2 SVGIG (reference sequence). The CDR3 runs 14 residues. The V and J ends lost 0 bases and 0 bases respectively, with 6 bases between them. The DNA of the CDR3 is TGTGCCTGGAGTGTCCTTTACTCTGGAAACACCATATATTTT. As protein: CAWSVLYSGNTIYF. Complete variable domain (other parts from reference TRBV30 and TRBJ1-3): SQTIHQWPATLVQPVGSPLSLECTVEGTSNPNLYWYRQAAGRGLQLLFYSVGIGQISSEVPQNLSASRPQDRQFILSSKKLLLSDSGFYLCAWSVLYSGNTIYFGEGSWLTVV.

CDR3 protein: CASGRAGLAESSYEQYF. The CDR3, as DNA: TGTGCCAGCGGCCGCGCAGGACTAGCGGAAAGCTCCTACGAGCAGTACTTC. This sequence joins TRBV7-9 and TRBJ2-7; TRBD2 aligns across 10 bases. The ends lost 8 bases at V and 0 bases at J; junction bases unmatched: 13. The CDR3 extends over 17 amino acids. The germline CDR1 and CDR2 sequences are SEHNR and FQNEAQ (reference sequence).

V usage is TRBV9 and J usage is TRBJ1-5, with unresolved D. V shed 4 bases and J shed 0 bases, with 8 bases lying between them. This CDR3 contains 14 residues. Germline V lookup: CDR1 SGDLS, CDR2 YYNGEE. For the CDR3, the DNA is TGTGCCAGCAGCCGAGGGAGTAGCAATCAGCCCCAGCATTTT. Its protein product is CASSRGSSNQPQHF.

The gene calls are TRBV19 and TRBJ2-6; tentative D call: TRBD2 (5 bases). The CDR3 extends over 17 amino acids. V lost 7 bases to trimming and J lost 0 bases, with 16 bases between them. The germline V gene encodes CDR1 LNHDA and CDR2 SQIVND (reference sequence). In DNA form, the CDR3 reads TGTGCCAGTACCTATAGCGTGAGCAGCTCTGGGGCCAACGTCCTGACTTTC. It encodes CASTYSVSSSGANVLTF.

This clone showed up just once. CDR3 protein: CAIRTGTLTDTQYF. CDR3 sequence (DNA): TGTGCCATCCGGACAGGGACACTCACAGATACGCAGTATTTT. This chain connects TRBV2 to TRBJ2-3, with 8 positions matching TRBD1. The V and J ends lost 10 bases and 2 bases, in that order; junction bases with no gene match: 8. This CDR3 spans 14 amino acids. The germline gives CDR1 SNHLY, CDR2 FYNNEI.

CDR3 sequence (DNA): TGTGCCAGCAGTGAGAAGTGGGACTTTAGCAATCAGCCCCAGCATTTT. Translating gives CASSEKWDFSNQPQHF. The chain is built from TRBV6-1 and TRBJ1-5; D may be TRBD1 (5 bases). Germline V gives CDR1 MNHNS, CDR2 SASEGT. V lost 3 bases and J lost 0, with 12 bases in between. CDR3 size: 16 residues.

This clone was detected only once. V and J are TRBV7-2 and TRBJ1-4; TRBD1 is a possible D gene (6 bases). Germline V lookup: CDR1 SGHTA, CDR2 FQGNSA. This CDR3 has 14 amino acids. Trimming cost V 5 bases and J 8 bases, with 15 bases left between them. This CDR3 is CASSPPGVREKLFF. Written as DNA, the CDR3 is TGTGCCAGCAGCCCCCCAGGGGTTAGGGAAAAACTGTTTTTT.

The rearrangement links TRBV18 to TRBJ2-1, with no clear D. V lost 2 bases and J lost 4, with 6 bases in between. The germline V gene encodes CDR1 KGHSH and CDR2 LQKENI. This CDR3 is built from 13 residues. CDR3 sequence: CASSPSYYNEQFF. The CDR3 region has the DNA TGTGCCAGCTCACCATCCTATTACAATGAGCAGTTCTTC.

In this sample, this clone turned up once. The chain recombines TRBV6-1 with TRBJ2-1; 7 nucleotides align to TRBD1. V dropped 6 bases and J dropped 8; count of bases not matched to a gene: 13. This CDR3 is built from 15 residues. Germline V gene data show CDR1 as MNHNS and CDR2 as SASEGT. This chain's CDR3 is CASSGQDSAADEQFF. CDR3 nucleotide sequence: TGTGCCAGCAGCGGACAGGACAGCGCAGCGGATGAGCAGTTCTTC.

The rearrangement uses TRBV9 and TRBJ1-5, with D maybe TRBD1 (6 bases). The CDR3 contains 15 residues. The germline V gene encodes CDR1 SGDLS and CDR2 YYNGEE. With 0 bases removed from V and 5 bases from J, the gap between germline ends came to 12 bases. The DNA for the CDR3 is TGTGCCAGCAGCGTAGCCGGGGGGGCGGATCAGCCCCAGCATTTT. Its translation: CASSVAGGADQPQHF.

This chain links TRBV28 with TRBJ2-2, with D possibly being TRBD1 (5 bases). In germline, CDR1 is MDHEN, CDR2 SYDVKM. The CDR3 sequence is 14 residues long. V shed 6 bases and J shed 1 base, with 9 bases lying between them. The chain's CDR3 is CASSKDRNTGELFF. The CDR3 nucleotides are TGTGCCAGCAGCAAAGACAGGAACACCGGGGAGCTGTTTTTT. Full variable domain (rest looked up from reference TRBV28 and TRBJ2-2): DVKVTQSSRYLVKRTGEKVFLECVQDMDHENMFWYRQDPGLGLRLIYFSYDVKMKEKGDIPEGYSVSREKKERFSLILESASTNQTSMYLCASSKDRNTGELFFGEGSRLTVL.

V usage is TRBV4-1 and J usage is TRBJ2-1; 14 bases agree with TRBD2. CDR3 size: 17 residues. Per the germline V gene, CDR1 is MGHRA and CDR2 is YSYEKL. The trim removed 0 bases at V and 6 bases at J, leaving 4 bases unmatched. CDR3 sequence (DNA): TGCGCCAGCAGCCAAGATGTTGGACTAGCGGGGGGCAATGAGCAGTTCTTC. It codes for CASSQDVGLAGGNEQFF.

The V and J genes are TRBV29-1 and TRBJ2-7; possibly TRBD1 for D (5 bases). The V end was cut by 1 base, the J end by 3 bases, with 16 bases between. Germline V gives CDR1 SQVTM, CDR2 ANQGSEA. The CDR3 loop spans 15 amino acids. The CDR3 protein is CSVEGRAGLFYEQYF. CDR3 DNA sequence: TGCAGCGTTGAAGGTCGGGCAGGGCTCTTCTACGAGCAGTACTTC.

The chain carries TRBV5-1 and TRBJ2-4, with D uncertain. This CDR3 contains 14 residues. Deletions cut 3 bases from V and 5 bases from J, with 12 bases between. Germline CDR1 SGHRS, CDR2 YFSETQ. As DNA, the CDR3 is TGCGCCAGCAGCTCGGAACTGACACAAAACATTCAGTACTTC. Its translation is CASSSELTQNIQYF.

The rearrangement uses TRBV28 and TRBJ2-7, with D possibly matching TRBD1 (5 bases). From germline, CDR1 is MDHEN and CDR2 SYDVKM. The CDR3 covers 12 residues. The V end was cut by 3 bases, the J end by 2 bases, with 5 bases between. CDR3 in DNA: TGTGCCAGCAGTTTCAGGGCCTACGAGCAGTACTTC. This translates into CASSFRAYEQYF.

V usage is TRBV6-5 and J usage is TRBJ2-1; maybe TRBD1 (6 bases). Germline V gene data show CDR1 as MNHEY and CDR2 as SVGAGI. V was trimmed by 4 bases and J by 11 bases, leaving 15 bases between them. This CDR3 contains 13 residues. CDR3 bases: TGTGCCAGCAGTTCCTACTCCCGGGACAAGCAGTTCTTC. It yields the protein CASSSYSRDKQFF.